This record covers a single T cell receptor beta chain. These data belong to a study of identifying expanded T cells in peripheral blood. The CDR3 is 14 amino acids. Germline V CDR1 and CDR2: GTSNPN, SVGIG (reference sequence). V lost 0 bases, J lost 2 bases, and 7 bases lay in between. Profiling relied on immunoSEQ multiplex PCR, and the TCRdb table lists in-frame clones only, not all of them. The sample lists about 85,000 clones, 89% occurring once. The V gene is TRBV30, the J gene TRBJ2-2; D call uncertain. Sequenced material: blood. The TCR originated in a person between 18 and 70 years old in good health. CDR3 protein: CAWSVGLNTGELFF. In DNA, the CDR3 is TGTGCCTGGAGTGTCGGTCTAAACACCGGGGAGCTGTTTTTT.